The following is a TCR beta chain sequence with its context. The sample belongs to a study of blood T cell repertoires in COVID-19. Study-level background: Both acute and convalescent COVID-19 samples were obtained from the United States, Italy and Spain. PBMCs, B-cell-depleted T cells, or T cells provided the cDNA or gDNA that made up the material.

The authors' processing: Estimates of nucleated cell counts were drawn from the amplification of reference gene primers. Clones were sequenced by immunoSEQ multiplex PCR, and TCRdb holds only the in-frame ones, with some missing. V and J calls and clone size follow that table, whereas D and trimming were derived from the DNA. The table has approximately 180,000 clones, about nine tenths seen once. CDR1 is SGHTA, CDR2 FQGNSA, per germline. The V segment lost 0 bases and the J segment 6 bases; nucleotides outside the gene matches: 4. The length of the CDR3 is 14 residues. The sequenced material came from peripheral blood. The J gene is TRBJ2-5, the V gene TRBV7-2; 7 bases are shared with TRBD1. The clonotype comes from a man aged 45-60 years with acute or convalescent COVID-19. CDR3 coding DNA: TGTGCCAGCAGCTTAGCAGGGGGCGAGAAGACCCAGTACTTC. Protein sequence: CASSLAGGEKTQYF.